The present entry profiles one T cell receptor (beta chain) with its context. Its recognized antigen is unknown. This sample was included in a study of T cell responses to AZD1222 COVID-19 vaccine (dated by TCRdb to the early 2020s). Describing the broader study: TCR sequencing covered 233 trial participants: 207 given two doses of AZD1222 and about 26 given two doses of MenACWY control vaccine. Trial participants were enrolled into age subgroups of 18-55, 56-69 and 70-plus years, which contained about 150, 28 and 57 TCR-sequenced participants, respectively. Points the paper makes about the study in general: CD4 TCRs associated with the vaccine covered the entire spike protein, and the dominant responses were in regions 160-218 and 743-854. Conclusions about previously exposed vaccinees are limited because only five to seven AZD1222 recipients were SARS-CoV-2 seropositive at baseline. A significant rise in spike-specific TCR breadth and depth was observed after two AZD1222 doses relative to day 0 and relative to MenACWY recipients. Because no day 14 peak-response samples were available, the repertoires could be characterized only after the peak T cell response. In the small 56-69-year group, the increase in depth fell short of significance, most likely because of low power. Most participants were white British and females outnumbered males, and the authors suggested that clonal diversity may have been underestimated. Nearly half of unique spike-specific TCRs reportedly recognized epitopes outside regions mutated in the B.1.351 and B.1.1.7 variants.

The CDR3 measures 14 amino acids from cysteine to phenylalanine. The only DNA kept is the CDR3, 42 bases in frame from the first base. According to the germline V gene, CDR1 reads MNHEY and CDR2 reads SVGAGI. The V end gives up 2 bases and the J end 4 bases, leaving 4 bases in the junction not matched to a gene. The CDR3 regions of human TCRbeta chains were subjected to immunosequencing. The original methods were these. Repertoire TCRs were matched against a reference library of SARS-CoV-2-specific TCRs generated with the MIRA antigen-specificity platform. Breadth was defined as the fraction of unique TCRs that were SARS-CoV-2-associated. Depth was defined as the fraction of total T cells that were SARS-CoV-2-associated. Each spike-specific TCR was assigned to its reactive spike region and to a CD4 or CD8 class using the MIRA data. Log10-transformed breadth and depth values were compared by one-way ANOVA with Sidak's multiple comparisons tests. This is the immuneACCESS table as TCRdb keeps it, with only in-frame sequences that have V and J called. A part of the clones is gone; compared with another copy, unresolved V genes explain less than half, and the rest is unexplained. The D gene and trimming were derived from the DNA, and the V and J assignments and clone size from that table. The sample's own table lists about 140,000 clones. 2.2% of the sample belongs to the ten largest clones.

Interpreted using the paper, the time point label stands for: baseline before first vaccination. Samples from vaccinated people were obtained from the UK trials COV001 and COV002, which included a single-blind randomized controlled phase 2/3 trial of AZD1222 (ChAdOx1 nCoV-19) in healthy adults. Trial participant PBMC samples were collected at day 0 and day 28 after the second dose for TCRbeta chain sequencing. The sequencing sample was made of peripheral blood. The chain is encoded by TRBV6-5 joined to TRBJ1-2, with 7 bases in between that match TRBD1. The origin of this receptor is an adult in good health. CDR3 sequence: CASSYRDRVYGYTF. The nucleotide sequence reads TGTGCCAGCAGTTACCGGGACAGAGTCTATGGCTACACCTTC.